One T cell receptor beta chain is described in this entry. Its cognate antigen has yet to be identified. No base quality values were provided; no much bigger clone lies one nucleotide off. A FACSAria II was used to sort memory CD4+ T cells, defined as single viable CD3+CD4+CD8-CD45RO+ cells. CMV serostatus was determined with a Roche Elecsys assay detecting serum IgG against CMV pp150, pp28, p38 and p52. After the samples were thawed, total CD4+ T cells were enriched through positive selection using CD4 magnetic microbeads. The samples came from a different study that was designed specifically to examine the CD4+ T cell memory repertoire. Peripheral blood mononuclear cells were isolated and cryopreserved according to standard operating procedures, and serum was stored at -80 degrees C. Staining used CD3-PerCP (BW264/56), CD4-APC (RPA-T4), CD45RO-PE (UCHT1) and CD8-Pacific Orange (3B5) antibodies, with Sytox blue excluding non-viable cells.

This sample was included in a study of memory CD4+ T cells and cytomegalovirus serostatus (dated by TCRdb to the late 2010s). A note on the overall study: A total of roughly 33 healthy Belgian adults, of whom 9 were CMV seropositive and approximately 25 were CMV seronegative, were included in the cohort. To replicate a published TCR-based CMV serostatus classifier, the study sequenced CD4+ memory TCRbeta repertoires from a Belgian cohort whose cytomegalovirus serostatus was known. Study-wide conclusions, independent of this receptor: A median bootstrapped AUC of almost 0.96 with a 95% CI of 0.76-1.00 was achieved on the Belgian cohort by the original-framework classifier. Only CD4+CD45RO+ memory cells were sequenced, in contrast to the original study, which included naive and memory CD4+ and CD8+ populations. For predicting CMV serostatus, the median bootstrapped AUC was approximately 0.95 using the original framework and roughly 0.91 using a US-trained random forest. The results were interpreted as suggesting that the CMV-associated TCR signature is mostly present in the CD4+ memory repertoire. Of roughly 170 previously reported CMV-associated TCRbeta sequences, approximately 70 appeared in the CD4+ memory repertoires, each in one to five individuals.

Genomic DNA was extracted from sorted cells with the Quick-DNA Microprep Kit. TCRbeta DNA was amplified with the immunoSEQ hsTCRbeta kit following the manufacturer's protocol. An Illumina MiSeq instrument was used to sequence the TCRbeta libraries. From the authors' description of their analysis: After out-of-frame sequences were removed, 2.4 million or so distinct TCRbeta sequences remained, averaging about 67,000 per individual. Each individual was scored according to the count of 150 or so previously reported CMV-associated TCRbeta sequences and the total productive distinct TCRbeta count. A beta-binomial model was reimplemented in Python, and scikit-learn random forests with default parameters were trained on data from the US cohort. Classifier performance on the Belgian cohort was summarized as median AUC with percentile confidence intervals calculated over 10,000 bootstrap iterations. TCRdb took over this immuneACCESS table, retaining in-frame rearrangements with V and J assigned. Such tables are incomplete; in checked studies, under half of the missing clones stem from an unresolved V gene, and the remainder is unexplained. V and J calls plus clone size are reproduced from that table; the DNA served to infer D and trimming. The sample yields 40,000 to 55,000 clones; less than 85% were counted once. The ten largest clones represent 1.5% to 2% of the sample.

The TCR sequence derives from an adult in good health and CMV-seronegative. Sequenced sample: memory CD4+ T cells from blood.

The DNA sequence is TGCGCCAGCAGCTTTGAAGAGACCCAGTACTTC. Its protein is CASSFEETQYF. The sequence is built from TRBV5-1 and TRBJ2-5, with the identity of the D gene unclear. V lost 2 bases and J lost 3 bases; the stretch between them is 2 bases long. From cysteine to phenylalanine, the CDR3 is 11 amino acids long. Only the CDR3 region is kept as DNA, spanning 33 bases read in frame from base 1. Taken from the germline V gene, the CDR1 and CDR2 loops are SGHRS and YFSETQ.